This entry concerns a single T cell receptor beta chain. The antigen is unknown. The V end lost 6 bases, the J end lost 5 bases, and 13 bases lay between the germline ends. In germline, CDR1 is MNHEY, CDR2 SVGAGI. CDR3 length: 13 amino acids. The data were taken from a study of PD-1 blockade in classical Hodgkin lymphoma. Findings of the study overall: By cycle point C4D1, TCR diversity had risen significantly in CD4+ cells (but not CD8+ cells). No one has yet defined what causes the repertoire differences, which may be disease activity or prior therapy.

The protocol was immunoSEQ multiplex PCR, while the TCRdb copy is restricted to in-frame clones and leaves out a portion. The sample has roughly 40,000 clones, roughly 70% seen once. Indicated time point: cycle 4 day 1 (C4D1), after less than 7 weeks of nivolumab. Every patient was affected by relapse after autologous stem cell transplantation, while exposure to brentuximab vedotin was not uniform. This clonotype was sampled from a human donor with classical Hodgkin lymphoma. This sequence joins TRBV6-5 and TRBJ2-5; no clear D gene. The material was peripheral blood mononuclear cells (PBMCs), obtained before the fourth cycle of nivolumab. DNA for the CDR3: TGTGCCAGCAGCTATCTGAGTCAGGAGACCCAGTACTTC. It codes for CASSYLSQETQYF.